This T cell receptor beta chain appears in the sequencing data of a study of blood T cell repertoires in COVID-19. Study context: The United States, Italy and Spain were the sources of the acute and convalescent COVID-19 samples. T cells, B-cell-depleted T cells, or PBMCs supplied cDNA or gDNA.

The authors' processing: Amplification of reference gene primers was used by the study to estimate nucleated cell counts. Profiling relied on immunoSEQ multiplex PCR, and the TCRdb table lists in-frame clones only, not all of them. V and J calls and clone size follow that table, whereas D and trimming were derived from the DNA. The table has 200,000 to 300,000 clones, approximately 87% seen once. Comment on this clone: The sample contains more than one DNA sequence encoding this CDR3.

The CDR3 is made up of 12 amino acids. The germline gives CDR1 SGHAT, CDR2 FQNNGV. V lost 4 bases and J lost 5; bases outside the gene matches: 1. The sequence derives from a woman aged 50 to 65 with acute or convalescent COVID-19. V usage is TRBV11-2 and J usage is TRBJ1-2; 7 bases align to TRBD1. Sample: peripheral blood. The CDR3 protein is CASSWDSYGYTF. The CDR3 nucleotides read TGTGCCAGCAGCTGGGACAGTTATGGCTACACCTTC.